A selection of T cell receptor beta chains follows, all from one sample in a study of T cell responses to AZD1222 COVID-19 vaccine. Sequencing used immunoSEQ multiplex PCR; TCRdb keeps in-frame clones, though not all of them. The table lists 150,000 to 250,000 clones, approximately 89% of them singletons. Material: peripheral blood, obtained 28 days after the second AZD1222 dose. These receptors came from an adult who received the AZD1222 COVID-19 vaccine. Both conserved end residues are part of each CDR3. Size is stated for part of the rows, as once, few or many counts, or as a class when the clone is expanded.

v_gene: TRBV11-3
j_gene: TRBJ2-7
abundance: -
len: 17
CDR3aa: CASSSVRAASLDHEQYF

v_gene: TRBV5-4
j_gene: TRBJ1-4
abundance: -
len: 13
CDR3aa: CASSQLPGEKLFF

v_gene: TRBV5-6
j_gene: TRBJ1-6
abundance: few
len: 16
CDR3aa: CASSSGQGRGNSPLHF

v_gene: TRBV2
j_gene: TRBJ1-2
abundance: -
len: 15
CDR3aa: CASSVEGVANYGYTF

v_gene: TRBV6-2/TRBV6-3
j_gene: TRBJ1-3
abundance: -
len: 16
CDR3aa: CASSYGDREEENTIYF

v_gene: TRBV6-2/TRBV6-3
j_gene: TRBJ2-1
abundance: -
len: 15
CDR3aa: CASSLGTGDYNEQFF

v_gene: TRBV19
j_gene: TRBJ1-5
abundance: -
len: 14
CDR3aa: CASQDRGLNQPQHF

v_gene: TRBV3-1/TRBV3-2
j_gene: TRBJ2-1
abundance: -
len: 15
CDR3aa: CASSQTSGVFNEQFF

v_gene: TRBV5-1
j_gene: TRBJ1-2
abundance: once
len: 15
CDR3aa: CASSLGDGGYYGYTF

v_gene: TRBV6-4
j_gene: TRBJ1-3
abundance: -
len: 14
CDR3aa: CASSDRFSGNTIYF

v_gene: TRBV19
j_gene: TRBJ2-1
abundance: -
len: 15
CDR3aa: CASTIAGAAYNEQFF

v_gene: TRBV7-9
j_gene: TRBJ2-1
abundance: -
len: 15
CDR3aa: CASSSGRKYQGGQFF

v_gene: TRBV4-1
j_gene: TRBJ1-5
abundance: -
len: 17
CDR3aa: CASSQAPRQGGSQPQHF

v_gene: TRBV19
j_gene: TRBJ2-5
abundance: -
len: 13
CDR3aa: CASSIPGSETQYF

v_gene: TRBV27
j_gene: TRBJ2-5
abundance: -
len: 17
CDR3aa: CASSFSLGTSVQETQYF

v_gene: TRBV24-1
j_gene: TRBJ1-4
abundance: -
len: 16
CDR3aa: CATSDFGQGNNEKLFF

v_gene: TRBV9
j_gene: TRBJ1-1
abundance: -
len: 15
CDR3aa: CASSSGTAGTTEAFF

v_gene: TRBV24-1
j_gene: TRBJ1-5
abundance: -
len: 14
CDR3aa: CATSESYSNQPQHF

v_gene: TRBV27
j_gene: TRBJ1-2
abundance: once
len: 13
CDR3aa: CASSLQLNYGYTF

v_gene: TRBV4-2
j_gene: TRBJ1-2
abundance: -
len: 16
CDR3aa: CASSPRRDRPNYGYTF

v_gene: TRBV28
j_gene: TRBJ2-7
abundance: -
len: 13
CDR3aa: CASRQKASYEQYF

v_gene: TRBV27
j_gene: TRBJ2-7
abundance: once
len: 14
CDR3aa: CASSLFRGAYEQYF

v_gene: TRBV11-3
j_gene: TRBJ1-1
abundance: few
len: 13
CDR3aa: CASSLATGTEAFF

v_gene: TRBV3-1/TRBV3-2
j_gene: TRBJ2-3
abundance: -
len: 19
CDR3aa: CASSQDRPSGRIGTDTQYF

v_gene: TRBV25-1
j_gene: TRBJ1-2
abundance: -
len: 15
CDR3aa: CASSEFERGNYGYTF

v_gene: TRBV24-1
j_gene: TRBJ2-2
abundance: -
len: 16
CDR3aa: CATSDFGDRVTGELFF

v_gene: TRBV11-2
j_gene: TRBJ2-5
abundance: -
len: 12
CDR3aa: CASSPLTRTQYF

v_gene: TRBV4-1
j_gene: TRBJ2-1
abundance: -
len: 15
CDR3aa: CASSQAQTRYNEQFF

v_gene: TRBV9
j_gene: TRBJ2-7
abundance: -
len: 15
CDR3aa: CASSPPGTAPYEQYF